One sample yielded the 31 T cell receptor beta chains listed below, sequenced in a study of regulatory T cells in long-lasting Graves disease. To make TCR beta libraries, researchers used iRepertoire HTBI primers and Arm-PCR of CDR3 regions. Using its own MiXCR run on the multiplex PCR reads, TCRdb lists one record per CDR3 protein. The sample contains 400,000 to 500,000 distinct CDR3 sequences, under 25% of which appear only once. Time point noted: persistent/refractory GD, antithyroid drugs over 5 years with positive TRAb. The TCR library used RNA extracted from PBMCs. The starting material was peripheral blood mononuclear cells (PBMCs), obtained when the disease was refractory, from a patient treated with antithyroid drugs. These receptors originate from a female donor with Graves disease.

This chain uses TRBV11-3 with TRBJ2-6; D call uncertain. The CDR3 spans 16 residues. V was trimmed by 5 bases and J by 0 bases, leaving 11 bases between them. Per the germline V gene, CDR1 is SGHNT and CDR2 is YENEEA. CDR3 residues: CASSPIWASGANVLTF. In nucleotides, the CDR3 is TGTGCCAGCAGCCCTATTTGGGCCTCTGGGGCCAACGTCCTGACTTTC.

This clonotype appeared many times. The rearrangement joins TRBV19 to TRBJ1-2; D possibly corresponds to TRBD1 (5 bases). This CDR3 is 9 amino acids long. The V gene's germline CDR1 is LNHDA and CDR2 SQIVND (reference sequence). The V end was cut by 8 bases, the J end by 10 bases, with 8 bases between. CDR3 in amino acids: CASGRDYTF. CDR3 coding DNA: TGTGCCAGTGGCAGGGACTACACCTTC. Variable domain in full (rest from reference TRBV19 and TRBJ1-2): DGGITQSPKYLFRKEGQNVTLSCEQNLNHDAMYWYRQDPGQGLRLIYYSQIVNDFQKGDIAEGYSVSREKKESFPLTVTSAQKNPTAFYLCASGRDYTFGSGTRLTVV.

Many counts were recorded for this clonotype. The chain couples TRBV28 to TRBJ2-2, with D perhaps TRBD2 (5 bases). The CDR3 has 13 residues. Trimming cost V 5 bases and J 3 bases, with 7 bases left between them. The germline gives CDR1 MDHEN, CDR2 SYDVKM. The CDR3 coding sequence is TGTGCCAGCAGTCCGGACTACACCGGGGAGCTGTTTTTT. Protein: CASSPDYTGELFF.

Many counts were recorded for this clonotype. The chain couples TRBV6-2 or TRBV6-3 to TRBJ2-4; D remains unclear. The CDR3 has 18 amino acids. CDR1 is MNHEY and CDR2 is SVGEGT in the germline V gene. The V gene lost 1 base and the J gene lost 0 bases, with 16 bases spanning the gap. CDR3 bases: TGTGCCAGCAGTTACTTCCCAATAGGACGGCTAGCCAAAAACATTCAGTACTTC. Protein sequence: CASSYFPIGRLAKNIQYF.

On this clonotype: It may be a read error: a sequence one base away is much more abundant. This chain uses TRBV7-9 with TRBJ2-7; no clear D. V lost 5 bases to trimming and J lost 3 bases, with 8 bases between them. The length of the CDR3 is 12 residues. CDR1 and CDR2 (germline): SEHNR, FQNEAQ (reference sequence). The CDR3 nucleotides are TGTGCCAGCAGCCAAGAATACTACGAGCAGTACTTC. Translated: CASSQEYYEQYF.

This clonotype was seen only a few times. CDR3 residues: CASSPRASYGYTF. CDR3 coding DNA: TGTGCCAGCTCACCAAGGGCCTCCTATGGCTACACCTTC. The J gene is TRBJ1-2, the V gene TRBV18; D not certain. Trimming took off 2 bases at V and 4 bases at J, with 8 bases between the two ends. The CDR3 length is 13 residues. The germline gives CDR1 KGHSH, CDR2 LQKENI.

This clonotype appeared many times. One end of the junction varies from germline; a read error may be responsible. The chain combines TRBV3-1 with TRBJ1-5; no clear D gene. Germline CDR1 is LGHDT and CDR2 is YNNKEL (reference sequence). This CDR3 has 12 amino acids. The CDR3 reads CTSSQEGQPQHF. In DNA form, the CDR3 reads TGTACCAGCAGCCAAGAAGGTCAGCCCCAGCATTTT.

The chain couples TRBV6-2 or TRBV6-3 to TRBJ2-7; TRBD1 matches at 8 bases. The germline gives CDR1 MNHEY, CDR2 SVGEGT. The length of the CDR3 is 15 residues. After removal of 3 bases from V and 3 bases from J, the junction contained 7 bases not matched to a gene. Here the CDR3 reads CASSYRDRPYYEQYF. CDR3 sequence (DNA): TGTGCCAGCAGTTATCGGGACAGGCCGTACTACGAGCAGTACTTC.

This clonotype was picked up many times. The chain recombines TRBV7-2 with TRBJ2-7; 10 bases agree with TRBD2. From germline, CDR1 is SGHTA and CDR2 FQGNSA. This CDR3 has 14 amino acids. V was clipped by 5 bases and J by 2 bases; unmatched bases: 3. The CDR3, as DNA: TGTGCCAGCAGCCGGACTAGCGGACCCTACGAGCAGTACTTC. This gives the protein CASSRTSGPYEQYF.

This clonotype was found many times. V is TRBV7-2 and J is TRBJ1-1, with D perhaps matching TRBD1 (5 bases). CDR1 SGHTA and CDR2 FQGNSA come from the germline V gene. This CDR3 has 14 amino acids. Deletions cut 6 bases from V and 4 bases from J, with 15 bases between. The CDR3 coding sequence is TGTGCCAGCAGTTTCCGGGGCGGTGGCACTGAAGCTTTCTTT. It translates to CASSFRGGGTEAFF.

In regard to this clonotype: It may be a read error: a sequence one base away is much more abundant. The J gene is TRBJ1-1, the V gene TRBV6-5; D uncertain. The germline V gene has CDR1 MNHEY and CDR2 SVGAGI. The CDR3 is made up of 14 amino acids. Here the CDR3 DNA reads TGTGCCAGCAGTTGGGCCGACCCGAACATTGAAGCTTTCTTT. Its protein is CASSWADPNIEAFF.

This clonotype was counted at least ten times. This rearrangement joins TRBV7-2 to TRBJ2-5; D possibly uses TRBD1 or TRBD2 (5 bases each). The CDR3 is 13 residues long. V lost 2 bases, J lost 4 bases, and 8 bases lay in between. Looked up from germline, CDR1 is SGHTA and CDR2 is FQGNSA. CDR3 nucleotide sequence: TGTGCCAGCAGCTTAAGAGGGGTAGAGACCCAGTACTTC. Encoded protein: CASSLRGVETQYF.

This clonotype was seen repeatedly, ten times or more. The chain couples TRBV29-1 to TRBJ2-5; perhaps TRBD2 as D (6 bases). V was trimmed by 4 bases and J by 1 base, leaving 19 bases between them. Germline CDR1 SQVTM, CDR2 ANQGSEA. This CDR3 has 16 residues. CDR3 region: CSVGGVALRGQETQYF. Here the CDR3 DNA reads TGCAGCGTTGGGGGGGTGGCCCTGAGGGGCCAAGAGACCCAGTACTTC.

CDR3 sequence: CASSEGGRGGDEQFF. CDR3 coding DNA: TGTGCCAGCAGTGAAGGAGGTCGGGGCGGGGATGAGCAGTTCTTC. J is TRBJ2-1 and V is TRBV2, with D maybe TRBD2 (6 bases). In germline, CDR1 is SNHLY, CDR2 FYNNEI. Trimming stripped 1 base from V and 8 bases from J, with 15 bases between. The CDR3 covers 15 residues. The full variable domain, with the rest looked up from reference TRBV2 and TRBJ2-1, is EPEVTQTPSHQVTQMGQEVILRCVPISNHLYFYWYRQILGQKVEFLVSFYNNEISEKSEIFDDQFSVERPDGSNFTLKIRSTKLEDSAMYFCASSEGGRGGDEQFFGPGTRLTVL.

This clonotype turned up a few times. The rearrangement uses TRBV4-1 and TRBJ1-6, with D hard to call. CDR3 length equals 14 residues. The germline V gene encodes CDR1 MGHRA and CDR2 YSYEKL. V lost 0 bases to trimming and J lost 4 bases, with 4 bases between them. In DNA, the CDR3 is TGCGCCAGCAGCCAAGACAGTTATAATTCACCCCTCCACTTT. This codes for CASSQDSYNSPLHF.

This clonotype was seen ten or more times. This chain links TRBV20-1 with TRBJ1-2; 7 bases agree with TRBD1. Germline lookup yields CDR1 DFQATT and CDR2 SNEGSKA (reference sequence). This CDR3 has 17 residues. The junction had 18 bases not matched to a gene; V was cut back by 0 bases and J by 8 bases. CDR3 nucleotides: TGCAGTGCTAGAGATCCCCGGCGGACAGGCCCATCATTCGGCTACACCTTC. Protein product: CSARDPRRTGPSFGYTF.

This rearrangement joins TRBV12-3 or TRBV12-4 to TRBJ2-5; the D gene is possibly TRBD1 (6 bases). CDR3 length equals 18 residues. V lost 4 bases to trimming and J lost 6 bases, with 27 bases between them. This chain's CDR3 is CASSSRMVLGGGVKTQYF. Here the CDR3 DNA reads TGTGCCAGCAGTTCCCGAATGGTTTTAGGGGGTGGTGTGAAGACCCAGTACTTC.

As DNA, the CDR3 is TGTGCCAGCAGTTTTGGGTTGGGGGTAGGACTAGCGGGAGGTGATGAGACCCAGTACTTC. It yields the protein CASSFGLGVGLAGGDETQYF. This chain uses TRBV28 with TRBJ2-5, with 14 bases matching TRBD2. The CDR3 sequence is 20 residues long. Trimming cost V 3 bases and J 5 bases; bases outside gene matches: 17. CDR1 and CDR2 (germline): MDHEN, SYDVKM.

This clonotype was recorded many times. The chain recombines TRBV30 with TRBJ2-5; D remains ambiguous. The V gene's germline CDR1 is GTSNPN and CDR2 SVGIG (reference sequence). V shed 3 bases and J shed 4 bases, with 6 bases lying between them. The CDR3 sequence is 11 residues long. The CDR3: CAWSSRETQYF. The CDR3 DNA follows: TGTGCCTGGAGCAGCCGAGAGACCCAGTACTTC. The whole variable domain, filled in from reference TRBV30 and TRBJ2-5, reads SQTIHQWPATLVQPVGSPLSLECTVEGTSNPNLYWYRQAAGRGLQLLFYSVGIGQISSEVPQNLSASRPQDRQFILSSKKLLLSDSGFYLCAWSSRETQYFGPGTRLLVL.

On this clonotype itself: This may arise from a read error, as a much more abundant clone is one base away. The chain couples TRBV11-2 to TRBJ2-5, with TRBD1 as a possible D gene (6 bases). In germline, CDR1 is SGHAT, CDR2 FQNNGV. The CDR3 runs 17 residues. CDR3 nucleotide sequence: TGTACCAGCAGCTTTCGGGACACCTACACTTTACAAGAGACCCAGTACTTC. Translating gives CTSSFRDTYTLQETQYF. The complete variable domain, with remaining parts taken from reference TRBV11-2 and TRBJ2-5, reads EAGVAQSPRYKIIEKRQSVAFWCNPISGHATLYWYQQILGQGPKLLIQFQNNGVVDDSQLPKDRFSAERLKGVDSTLKIQPAKLEDSAVYLCTSSFRDTYTLQETQYFGPGTRLLVL.

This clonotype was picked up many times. CDR3 loop: CSAFKPLGGSSQETQYF. DNA for the CDR3: TGCAGTGCCTTCAAACCTTTGGGCGGGAGCTCCCAAGAGACCCAGTACTTC. The chain links TRBV20-1 to TRBJ2-5; 7 nucleotides align to TRBD2. This CDR3 is built from 17 residues. With 6 bases clipped from V and 1 base from J, the junction kept 17 bases outside the gene matches. Per the germline V gene, CDR1 is DFQATT and CDR2 is SNEGSKA (reference sequence).

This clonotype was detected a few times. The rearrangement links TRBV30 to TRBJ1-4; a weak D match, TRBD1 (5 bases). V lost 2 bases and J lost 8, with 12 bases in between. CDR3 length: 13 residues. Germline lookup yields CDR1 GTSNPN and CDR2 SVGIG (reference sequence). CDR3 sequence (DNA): TGTGCCTGGAGTACGGGGACTGGGGAAAAACTGTTTTTT. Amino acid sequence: CAWSTGTGEKLFF. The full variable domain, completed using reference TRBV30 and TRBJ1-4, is SQTIHQWPATLVQPVGSPLSLECTVEGTSNPNLYWYRQAAGRGLQLLFYSVGIGQISSEVPQNLSASRPQDRQFILSSKKLLLSDSGFYLCAWSTGTGEKLFFGSGTQLSVL.

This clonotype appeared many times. The CDR3 sequence is CASSPSSFSGNTIYF. CDR3 bases: TGTGCCAGCAGTCCCTCCTCCTTCTCTGGAAACACCATATATTTT. The V call is TRBV28, the J call TRBJ1-3; no definite D call. V dropped 5 bases and J dropped 0 bases, with 11 bases sitting between them. CDR3 length: 15 residues. Germline CDR1 is MDHEN and CDR2 is SYDVKM.

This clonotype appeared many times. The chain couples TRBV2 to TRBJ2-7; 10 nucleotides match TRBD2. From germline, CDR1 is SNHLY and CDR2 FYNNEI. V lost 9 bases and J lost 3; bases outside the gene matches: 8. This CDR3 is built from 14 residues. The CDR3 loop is CARGARTSGYEQYF. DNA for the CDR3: TGTGCCAGGGGAGCCCGGACTAGCGGCTACGAGCAGTACTTC.

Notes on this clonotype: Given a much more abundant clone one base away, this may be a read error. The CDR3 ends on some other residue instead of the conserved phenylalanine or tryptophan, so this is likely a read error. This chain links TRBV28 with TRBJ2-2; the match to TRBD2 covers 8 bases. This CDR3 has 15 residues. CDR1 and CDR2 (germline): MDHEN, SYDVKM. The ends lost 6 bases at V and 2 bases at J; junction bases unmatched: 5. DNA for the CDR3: TGTGCCAGCAGCTTCGGGAGGGCTAACACCGGGGAGCTGTTTCTT. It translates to CASSFGRANTGELFL.

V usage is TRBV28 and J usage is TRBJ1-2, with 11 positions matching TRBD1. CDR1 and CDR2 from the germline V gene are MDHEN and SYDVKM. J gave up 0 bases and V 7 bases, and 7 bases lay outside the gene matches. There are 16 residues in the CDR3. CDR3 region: CASTDPGQGANYGYTF. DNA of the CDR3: TGTGCCAGCACCGATCCGGGACAGGGGGCTAACTATGGCTACACCTTC.

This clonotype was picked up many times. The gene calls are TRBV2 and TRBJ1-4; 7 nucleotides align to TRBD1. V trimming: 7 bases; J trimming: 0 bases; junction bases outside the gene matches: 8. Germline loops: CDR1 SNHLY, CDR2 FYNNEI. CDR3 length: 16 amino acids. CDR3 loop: CASTNDRVATNEKLFF. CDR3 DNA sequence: TGTGCCAGCACCAACGACAGGGTAGCAACTAATGAAAAACTGTTTTTT.

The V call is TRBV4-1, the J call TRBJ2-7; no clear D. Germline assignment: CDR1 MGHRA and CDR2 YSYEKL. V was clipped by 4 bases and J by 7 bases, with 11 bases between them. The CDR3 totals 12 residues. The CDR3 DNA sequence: TGCGCCAGCAGCCCCCACGGGTCGGAGCAGTACTTC. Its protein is CASSPHGSEQYF.

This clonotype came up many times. The CDR3, as DNA: TGTGCCAGCAGTTTGGGGATCCTGAACACTGAAGCTTTCTTT. Translation gives CASSLGILNTEAFF. The chain joins TRBV12-3 or TRBV12-4 to TRBJ1-1; D gene unclear. The V end was cut by 3 bases, the J end by 0 bases, with 8 bases between. This CDR3 is 14 amino acids long.

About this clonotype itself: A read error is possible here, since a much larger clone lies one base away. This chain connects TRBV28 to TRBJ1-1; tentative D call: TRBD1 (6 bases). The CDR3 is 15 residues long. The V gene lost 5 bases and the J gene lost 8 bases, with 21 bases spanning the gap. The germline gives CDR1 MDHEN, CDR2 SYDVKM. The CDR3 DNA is TGTGCCAGCAGTCCTCACTCTATAGGGGGATGGGAAGCTTTCTTT. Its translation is CASSPHSIGGWEAFF.

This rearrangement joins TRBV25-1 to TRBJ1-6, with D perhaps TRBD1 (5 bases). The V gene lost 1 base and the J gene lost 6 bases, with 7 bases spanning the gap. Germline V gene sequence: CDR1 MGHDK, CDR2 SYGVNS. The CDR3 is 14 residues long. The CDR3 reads CASSELTANSPLHF. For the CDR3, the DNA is TGTGCCAGCAGTGAATTGACAGCTAATTCACCCCTCCACTTT.